This T cell receptor (beta chain) is drawn from a study of cytomegalovirus exposure and HLA in healthy donors. PCR primers comprised 60 Vbeta and 13 Jbeta primers. Sequencing used immunoSEQ multiplex PCR; TCRdb keeps in-frame clones, though not all of them. The repertoire holds 60,000 to 70,000 clones, with about three quarters as singletons. V shed 7 bases, J shed 8 bases, and the junction held 13 bases outside the gene matches. The CDR3 consists of 15 residues. Germline loops: CDR1 MNHNS, CDR2 SASEGT. This clone was picked up a small number of times. Sequencing was done on a sample of PBMCs. This chain uses TRBV6-1 with TRBJ1-2; 10 bases line up with TRBD1. This TCR was sampled from a man aged 35 to 55 in good health and CMV-seronegative. CDR3 DNA sequence: TGTGCCAGCACCTCAACCGGACAGGGGGGATGGGGCTACACCTTC. Its protein product is CASTSTGQGGWGYTF.